This TCR beta chain was identified during a study of immune evolution from preneoplasia to lung adenocarcinoma. The germline V gene encodes CDR1 MNHNS and CDR2 SASEGT. Trimming took 7 bases from V and 11 from J, leaving 26 bases between them. The CDR3 extends over 15 amino acids. The repertoire was sequenced with immunoSEQ multiplex PCR; TCRdb's copy has only in-frame clones and lacks some. The sample records 35,000 or so clones, 74% being singletons. The sequenced sample was FFPE invasive lung adenocarcinoma tissue. The chain links TRBV6-1 to TRBJ1-2; D remains ambiguous. This clonotype was sampled from a person in their sixties with lung adenocarcinoma. This chain's CDR3 is CASTDVRSTSLFYTF. The CDR3 nucleotides are TGTGCCAGCACCGACGTAAGAAGTACCTCACTTTTTTACACCTTC.